This TCR beta chain appears in the sequencing data of a study of blood T cells in healthy people across ages. The germline V gene has CDR1 SGHTA and CDR2 FQGNSA. CDR3 length equals 14 residues. Primers used in a second PCR of roughly 6 to 12 cycles were a sample-barcoded 5' primer and a J-beta primer mix. TCRdb called the 5' RACE reads again in MiXCR, with one record for every CDR3 protein. The repertoire holds about 680,000 distinct CDR3 sequences, with roughly 50% as singletons. This clonotype showed up many times. Its antigen is not known. PBMCs were isolated at a quantity of at least 7 million per sample. General study findings and limits: Roughly linear age-related decline in beta diversity appeared, significant by age 40.

The genes are TRBV7-2 and TRBJ2-7, with TRBD1 as a possible D gene (5 bases). The DNA end is more similar to TRBJ2-5, so the J call may be wrong. Sequenced: blood. The sequence derives from a woman aged 55 to 70 in good health. The CDR3 spells CASSLELGQGTQYF. In nucleotides, the CDR3 is TGTGCCAGCAGCTTAGAATTGGGCCAGGGGACCCAGTACTTC.